This TCR beta chain was retrieved from a study of blood T cell repertoires in COVID-19. Background on the study: The origin of the acute and convalescent COVID-19 samples was the United States, Italy and Spain. Sources were T cells, B-cell-depleted T cells, or PBMCs; the material itself was cDNA or gDNA.

The table came from immunoSEQ multiplex PCR; TCRdb's copy has only in-frame clones and leaves some out. This sample has about 210,000 clones, with 70% to 90% found just once. The CDR3 is 16 amino acids. Between the trimmed V and J ends, which lost 0 bases and 5 bases, there was a span of 13 bases. CDR1 KGHDR and CDR2 SFDVKD come from the germline V gene. Residents of approximately 25 US areas, aged roughly 18 to 89 years, made up the participants. Sequencing was done on a sample of PBMCs or T cells enriched from blood (not recorded which). This sequence originates from a woman in her thirties or forties with acute COVID-19. This rearrangement joins TRBV24-1 to TRBJ2-1, with D possibly TRBD1 on 6 matching bases. The CDR3 bases are TGTGCCACCAGTGATTTGACAGGGCCTCCCCACAATGAGCAGTTCTTC. Its protein is CATSDLTGPPHNEQFF.